This T cell receptor (beta chain) came from a study of blood T cell repertoires in COVID-19. Assay: immunoSEQ multiplex PCR; the TCRdb copy retains only in-frame clones and omits some. The table shows around 300,000 clones, with 88% occurring only once. The V gene end was trimmed by 5 bases and the J gene end by 1 base; junction bases not matched to a gene: 4. This CDR3 spans 15 amino acids. Per germline, CDR1 SGHAT and CDR2 FQNNGV. The sequence derives from a woman aged 45-65 years who had recovered from COVID-19. The chain carries TRBV11-2 and TRBJ2-2, with 7 positions matching TRBD1. Source material: PBMCs or T cells enriched from blood (not recorded which). CDR3 sequence: CASSLRDRNTGELFF. The CDR3, as DNA: TGTGCCAGCAGCCTCCGGGACAGGAACACCGGGGAGCTGTTTTTT.